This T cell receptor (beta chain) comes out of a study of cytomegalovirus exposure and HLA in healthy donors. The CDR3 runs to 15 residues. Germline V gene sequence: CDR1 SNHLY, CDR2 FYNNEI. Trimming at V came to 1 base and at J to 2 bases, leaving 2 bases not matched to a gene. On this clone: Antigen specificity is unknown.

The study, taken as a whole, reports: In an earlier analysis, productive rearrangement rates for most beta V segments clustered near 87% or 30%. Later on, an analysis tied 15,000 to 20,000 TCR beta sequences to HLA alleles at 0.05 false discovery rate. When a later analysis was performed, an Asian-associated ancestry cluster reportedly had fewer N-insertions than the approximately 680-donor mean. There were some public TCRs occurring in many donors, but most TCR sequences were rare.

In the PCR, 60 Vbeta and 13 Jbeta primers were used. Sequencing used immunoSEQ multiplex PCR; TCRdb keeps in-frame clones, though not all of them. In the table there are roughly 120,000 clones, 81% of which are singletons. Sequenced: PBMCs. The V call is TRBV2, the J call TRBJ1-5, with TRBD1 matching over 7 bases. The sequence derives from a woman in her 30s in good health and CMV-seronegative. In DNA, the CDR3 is TGTGCCAGCAGTGAAGAGGGGGCTGGCAATCAGCCCCAGCATTTT. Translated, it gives CASSEEGAGNQPQHF.